This TCR beta chain was obtained from a study of blood T cell repertoires in COVID-19 (dated by TCRdb to the early 2020s). A note on the overall study: Collaborator samples came from the United States, Italy and Spain and covered acute and convalescent phases of COVID-19. The dataset comprised deeply sampled blood TCRbeta repertoires from subjects exposed to, actively infected with, or recovered from COVID-19. The sample metadata nearly always contained a de-identified subject ID, COVID-19 status, age in years and sex. The repertoires were released in a freely available public database intended as a resource for research on the immune response to SARS-CoV-2. The samples were drawn from two sources: the first 160 participants of the ongoing ImmuneRACE study, and 1,000 to 1,500 subjects contributed by 6 global collaborators. Where HLA class I and class II types were available, the types were taken from metadata supplied by the sample provider, not from assay-based typing. The material from the prospective study consisted of cDNA or gDNA derived from T cells, B-cell-depleted T cells, or PBMCs. Study-level results and caveats: Clinical and demographic metadata were provided uncurated, with the amount varying by source and participant.

Whole blood was collected in K2EDTA tubes by collaborating institutions according to the institutions' own protocols. Collaborator samples were shipped for TCRbeta analysis as frozen whole blood, isolated PBMCs, or DNA extracted from either sample type. On this clone itself: What antigen it recognizes has not been identified. Within one base of it there is no much larger clone, and no base qualities were kept.

The immunoSEQ Assay, a bias-controlled multiplex PCR, was used to amplify TCRbeta CDR3 regions from genomic DNA. In the source study's methods: The number of nucleated cells in each sample was estimated from the amplification of reference gene primers within the assay. To quantify the absolute abundance of each unique TCRbeta CDR3 rearrangement, sequence reads were collapsed and filtered. For each sample, productive Simpson clonality was calculated as the square root of Simpson's diversity index over productive rearrangements. TCRdb obtained this table from immuneACCESS and retained in-frame rearrangements with V and J assigned. These tables miss some clones; where compared with another copy, unresolved V genes account for less than half of the shortfall, and the remainder is unexplained. V and J calls plus clone size are reproduced from that table; the DNA served to infer D and trimming. The sample table lists about 45,000 clones, 80% of them with a count of one. Jointly, the top ten make up roughly 19% of the sample.

This sequence originates from a man aged 65 to 85 with acute or convalescent COVID-19. The sequenced sample was peripheral blood.

The DNA sequence reads TGCGCCAGCAGCTTGGGGGAGAAGATGCGCTACACCTTC. Its protein is CASSLGEKMRYTF. Recombination linked TRBV5-1 to TRBJ1-2; the D gene cannot be named for sure. Including the terminal cysteine and phenylalanine, the CDR3 comprises 13 residues. Only the CDR3 region is kept as DNA, spanning 39 bases read in frame from base 1. The CDR1 and CDR2 encoded by the germline V gene are SGHRS and YFSETQ. Relative to germline, V is 0 bases shorter and J is 9 bases shorter, with 12 bases between their ends.